The 9 T cell receptor beta chains below come from one sample, sequenced in a study of T cell repertoires in ileal Crohn's disease. Time point given: neoterminal ileum biopsy at postoperative endoscopy, about 6 months after surgery. The protocol was immunoSEQ multiplex PCR, while the TCRdb copy is restricted to in-frame clones and leaves out a portion. Here the sample spans fewer than 9,500 clones, about 70% being singletons. The sequencing input was ileal tissue. These receptor sequences come from an adult with Crohn's disease.

The chain has TRBV2 and TRBJ1-1; the D gene is possibly TRBD1 (5 bases). V was trimmed by 7 bases and J by 4 bases, leaving 13 bases between them. Germline CDR1 reads SNHLY; CDR2 reads FYNNEI. The CDR3 consists of 13 residues. CDR3 residues: CASKGVVGTEAFF. CDR3 nucleotides: TGTGCCAGCAAAGGGGTGGTGGGCACTGAAGCTTTCTTT.

The genes are TRBV6-1 and TRBJ1-3; the D gene is possibly TRBD1 (5 bases). V was trimmed by 5 bases and J by 1 base, leaving 9 bases between them. CDR3 length equals 14 residues. CDR1 is MNHNS, CDR2 SASEGT, per germline. In nucleotides, the CDR3 is TGTGCCAGCAGTATTCAGGGATCTGGAAACACCATATATTTT. Translated, it gives CASSIQGSGNTIYF.

J is TRBJ1-4 and V is TRBV15; D uncertain. The V gene's germline CDR1 is LNHNV and CDR2 YYDKDF (reference sequence). The length of the CDR3 is 15 residues. Between the trimmed V and J ends, which lost 0 bases and 0 bases, there was a span of 5 bases. Here the CDR3 DNA reads TGTGCCACCAGCAGAGACAGGTCAACTAATGAAAAACTGTTTTTT. It specifies CATSRDRSTNEKLFF.

The gene calls are TRBV5-1 and TRBJ2-2; 13 nucleotides align to TRBD2. Germline trimming cut 5 bases from V and 4 bases from J; bases unmatched to any gene: 8. This CDR3 has 17 residues. Looked up from germline, CDR1 is SGHRS and CDR2 is YFSETQ. In DNA, the CDR3 is TGCGCCAGCAGACCGACACTAGCGGGGGGGCTCACCGGGGAGCTGTTTTTT. This encodes CASRPTLAGGLTGELFF. Full variable domain (rest looked up from reference TRBV5-1 and TRBJ2-2): KAGVTQTPRYLIKTRGQQVTLSCSPISGHRSVSWYQQTPGQGLQFLFEYFSETQRNKGNFPGRFSGRQFSNSRSEMNVSTLELGDSALYLCASRPTLAGGLTGELFFGEGSRLTVL.

The chain couples TRBV5-1 to TRBJ2-3; D is uncertain. CDR3 length equals 14 residues. V was cut by 2 bases and J by 0 bases, with 7 bases left in between. CDR1 SGHRS and CDR2 YFSETQ come from the germline V gene. The CDR3 loop reads CASSLAPSTDTQYF. DNA for the CDR3: TGCGCCAGCAGCTTAGCTCCTAGCACAGATACGCAGTATTTT.

The genes are TRBV9 and TRBJ2-4; no clear D. CDR1 and CDR2 from the germline V gene are SGDLS and YYNGEE. The V end lost 4 bases, the J end lost 10 bases, and 12 bases lay between the germline ends. CDR3 length: 12 residues. The chain's CDR3 is CASSPPGGIQYF. The CDR3 nucleotides are TGTGCCAGCAGCCCGCCGGGTGGGATTCAGTACTTC.

This clone appeared a few times. The rearrangement uses TRBV18 and TRBJ1-5, with 8 bases that match TRBD1. The germline gives CDR1 KGHSH, CDR2 LQKENI. V was pared by 4 bases and J by 0 bases, with 8 bases of the junction left unmatched. CDR3 length equals 17 residues. In DNA form, the CDR3 reads TGTGCCAGCTCACTGACAGGGGATGCGGGTAGCAATCAGCCCCAGCATTTT. It is translated as CASSLTGDAGSNQPQHF. Full variable domain (missing parts from reference TRBV18 and TRBJ1-5): NAGVMQNPRHLVRRRGQEARLRCSPMKGHSHVYWYRQLPEEGLKFMVYLQKENIIDESGMPKERFSAEFPKEGPSILRIQQVVRGDSAAYFCASSLTGDAGSNQPQHFGDGTRLSIL.

The genes are TRBV16 and TRBJ1-1; no firm D call. This CDR3 comprises 13 residues. In germline, CDR1 is KGHSY, CDR2 FQNENV. Deletions cut 4 bases from V and 7 bases from J, with 13 bases between. The CDR3 spells CASSPKSSREAFF. The CDR3 DNA reads TGTGCCAGCAGCCCAAAGAGCTCTCGTGAAGCTTTCTTT.

Concerning this clone itself: The junction departs from germline at one end; a sequencing error may be responsible. This chain joins TRBV6-4 and TRBJ1-1, with D uncertain. CDR1 is MRHNA and CDR2 is SNTAGT in the germline V gene. This CDR3 spans 13 amino acids. The CDR3 protein is CASSYSEGTEAFF. In DNA form, the CDR3 reads TGTGCCAGCAGTTACTCCGAGGGCACTGAAGCTTTCTTT.